The source of this T cell receptor beta chain is a study of CD8 T cells in Susac syndrome. From germline, CDR1 is MNHNY and CDR2 SVGAGI (reference sequence). Trimming removed 4 bases from V and 0 bases from J, with 13 bases in between. CDR3 length: 16 residues. Random hexamers were used to reverse transcribe roughly 0.45 to 1 ug of RNA. TCRdb itself ran the immunoSEQ multiplex PCR reads through MiXCR, one entry per CDR3 protein. The sample yields tens of thousands of distinct CDR3 sequences, approximately 94% seen once. The TCR was taken from a human donor with Susac syndrome. V is TRBV6-6 and J is TRBJ2-1; weak D call: TRBD1 (6 bases). Input material: CD8+ T cells from PBMCs. CDR3 residues: CASSFRDTSSYNEQFF. CDR3 in DNA: TGTGCCAGCAGTTTCCGGGACACCAGCTCCTACAATGAGCAGTTCTTC.